This TCR beta chain comes out of a study of cytomegalovirus exposure and HLA in healthy donors. Study-level results: A previous analysis found most TCR beta V segments productive roughly 87% or roughly 30% of the time.

Unmatched junction bases numbered 7, after V lost 4 bases and J lost 8 bases. The V gene's germline CDR1 is SGHRS and CDR2 YFSETQ. CDR3 length: 13 amino acids. Concerning this clone itself: Antigen specificity is unknown.

Both 60 Vbeta primers and 13 Jbeta primers went into the PCR. In the source study's methods: The count from a later analysis was 79 million or so unique TCR beta chains, about 10 million of them shared. Libraries were prepared by immunoSEQ multiplex PCR; TCRdb keeps only in-frame clonotypes and omits some of them. V, J and clone size reflect that table, while D and trimming were determined from the DNA. Seen here are over 80,000 clones, approximately 80% observed once, and the top ten hold 3% to 3.5%. The TCR was taken from a man aged 30-40 years in good health and CMV-seropositive. Sequences were obtained from PBMCs. The gene calls are TRBV5-1 and TRBJ1-1; 8 bases agree with TRBD1. The CDR3 loop is CASSRQDRDEAFF. The CDR3 DNA sequence: TGCGCCAGCAGCCGACAGGACAGGGACGAAGCTTTCTTT.